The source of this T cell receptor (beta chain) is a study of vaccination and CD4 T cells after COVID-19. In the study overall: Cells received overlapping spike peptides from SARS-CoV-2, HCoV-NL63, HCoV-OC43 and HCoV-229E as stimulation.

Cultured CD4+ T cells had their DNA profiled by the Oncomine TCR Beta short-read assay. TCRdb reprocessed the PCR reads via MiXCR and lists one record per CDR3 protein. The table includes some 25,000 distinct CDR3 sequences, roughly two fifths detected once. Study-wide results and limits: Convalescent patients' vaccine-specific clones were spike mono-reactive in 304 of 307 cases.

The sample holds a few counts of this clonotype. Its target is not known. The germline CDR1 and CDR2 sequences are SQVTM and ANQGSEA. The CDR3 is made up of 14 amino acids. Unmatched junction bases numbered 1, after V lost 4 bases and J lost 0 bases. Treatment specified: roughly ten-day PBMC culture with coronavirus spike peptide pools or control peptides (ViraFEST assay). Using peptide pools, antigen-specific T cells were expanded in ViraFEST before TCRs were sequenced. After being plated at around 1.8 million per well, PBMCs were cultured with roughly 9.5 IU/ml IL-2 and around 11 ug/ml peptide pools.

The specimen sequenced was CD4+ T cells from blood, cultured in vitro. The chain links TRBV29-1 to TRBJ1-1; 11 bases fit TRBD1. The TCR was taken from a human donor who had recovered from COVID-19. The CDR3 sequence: CSVGDRGMNTEAFF. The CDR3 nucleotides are TGCAGCGTTGGGGACAGGGGGATGAACACTGAAGCTTTCTTT.